Below, 16 T cell receptor beta chains from the same sample are listed, as sequenced in a study of circulating CD8 cells and anti-PD-1 response in melanoma. Live CD3+CD8+TCRalphabeta+ cells were sorted into four subsets by PD-1 and/or TIGIT. TCR libraries were prepared from roughly 15 ng of total RNA with the QIAseq Immune Repertoire TCR panel. TCRdb independently ran MiXCR on the reads; one entry per CDR3 protein. This table has 1,000 to 1,500 distinct CDR3 sequences, roughly 10% appearing once. Sequenced here: CD8+ T cells from PBMCs, sampled at baseline or after one month of anti-PD-1 therapy (not recorded which). Receptors originate from a human donor with melanoma.

This clonotype is medium-sized in the sample. This sequence joins TRBV19 and TRBJ2-1; 11 positions agree with TRBD2. The junction had 15 bases not matched to a gene; V was cut back by 4 bases and J by 7 bases. Germline-derived CDR1 and CDR2 are LNHDA and SQIVND (reference sequence). This CDR3 comprises 18 residues. This chain's CDR3 is CASSNLAGGRRLVNEQFF. CDR3 DNA sequence: TGTGCCAGTAGTAACCTAGCGGGGGGTCGCCGTTTGGTAAATGAGCAGTTCTTC.

By frequency in the sample, this clonotype is medium-sized (0.01 to 0.1%). V is TRBV19 and J is TRBJ2-7, with unresolved D. Per the germline V gene, CDR1 is LNHDA and CDR2 is SQIVND (reference sequence). The CDR3 contains 14 residues. V lost 2 bases to trimming and J lost 2 bases, with 10 bases between them. The CDR3 protein is CASSITGRAYEQYF. The CDR3 DNA reads TGTGCCAGTAGTATAACCGGTAGAGCCTACGAGCAGTACTTC.

By sample share, this clonotype is medium-sized. V usage is TRBV29-1 and J usage is TRBJ2-5; the D gene is possibly TRBD2 (5 bases). Germline assignment: CDR1 SQVTM and CDR2 ANQGSEA. The CDR3 loop spans 15 amino acids. Trimming stripped 2 bases from V and 2 bases from J, with 15 bases between. The CDR3 loop reads CSVEKLVSSQETQYF. CDR3 coding DNA: TGCAGCGTTGAAAAACTAGTATCCTCTCAAGAGACCCAGTACTTC.

In its sample, this clonotype ranks as large. This sequence joins TRBV19 and TRBJ2-2; the match to TRBD1 covers 7 bases. With 6 bases clipped from V and 0 bases from J, the junction kept 1 base outside the gene matches. Germline loops: CDR1 LNHDA, CDR2 SQIVND (reference sequence). The CDR3 is made up of 14 amino acids. For the CDR3, the DNA is TGTGCCAGTAGCGGGACAGCGAACACCGGGGAGCTGTTTTTT. It translates to CASSGTANTGELFF.

By its share, this clonotype is large. This sequence joins TRBV6-6 and TRBJ2-1; D might be TRBD1 (5 bases). Looked up from germline, CDR1 is MNHNY and CDR2 is SVGAGI (reference sequence). The germline V and J ends were trimmed by 1 base and 5 bases, with 15 bases remaining between them. This CDR3 comprises 16 residues. The CDR3 sequence: CASSYFQGNPDNEQFF. CDR3 DNA sequence: TGTGCCAGCAGTTACTTCCAGGGCAACCCCGACAATGAGCAGTTCTTC.

This rearrangement joins TRBV12-3 or TRBV12-4 to TRBJ1-6; 11 bases match TRBD1. This CDR3 spans 14 amino acids. V lost 6 bases and J lost 7; bases outside the gene matches: 2. This CDR3 reads CASSWTGGNSPLHF. CDR3 nucleotide sequence: TGTGCCAGCAGCTGGACAGGGGGCAATTCACCCCTCCACTTT.

This clonotype is large. The chain carries TRBV3-1 and TRBJ2-1; D is possibly TRBD2 (6 bases). The CDR3 has 12 amino acids. CDR1 and CDR2 (germline): LGHDT, YNNKEL (reference sequence). Trimming cost V 8 bases and J 7 bases, with 12 bases left between them. DNA for the CDR3: TGTGCCAGCTCCCATGGGGGGAATGAGCAGTTCTTC. This codes for CASSHGGNEQFF.

This clonotype is labeled medium-sized. The V call is TRBV5-8, the J call TRBJ2-2; unclear D gene. Per the germline V gene, CDR1 is SGHTS and CDR2 is YDEGEE. This CDR3 is 16 amino acids long. Trimming stripped 5 bases from V and 7 bases from J, with 21 bases between. CDR3 residues: CASSSGPAWVSGELFF. CDR3 coding DNA: TGTGCCAGCAGTTCCGGACCAGCCTGGGTCAGCGGGGAGCTGTTTTTT.

By share, this clonotype ranks as medium-sized (0.01 to 0.1%). As DNA, the CDR3 is TGTGCCAGCAGCTTAGAAGAGGGTCCCTACAATGAGCAGTTCTTC. It translates to CASSLEEGPYNEQFF. V usage is TRBV7-6 and J usage is TRBJ2-1; D possibly corresponds to TRBD2 (5 bases). The V end was cut by 1 base, the J end by 2 bases, with 9 bases between. This CDR3 comprises 15 residues. CDR1 SGHVS and CDR2 FNYEAQ come from the germline V gene.

This clonotype is labeled medium-sized. The CDR3 spells CASRDLLAGGYNEQFF. CDR3 DNA: TGTGCCAGCAGGGACCTCCTAGCGGGGGGGTACAATGAGCAGTTCTTC. The chain joins TRBV27 to TRBJ2-1; 12 bases are shared with TRBD2. CDR3 length: 16 residues. V lost 6 bases, J lost 4 bases, and 7 bases stayed unmatched. CDR1 and CDR2 (germline): MNHEY, SMNVEV (reference sequence).

This clonotype rates as medium-sized. The rearrangement joins TRBV6-1 to TRBJ2-7, with 7 bases identical to TRBD1. Germline loops: CDR1 MNHNS, CDR2 SASEGT. V lost 4 bases, J lost 2 bases, and 8 bases stayed unmatched. This CDR3 contains 15 residues. Written as DNA, the CDR3 is TGTGCCAGCAGTGCCTCTCCGGGACAGACCTACGAGCAGTACTTC. Translated, it gives CASSASPGQTYEQYF.

The V and J genes are TRBV12-3 or TRBV12-4 and TRBJ2-1; D remains unclear. CDR3 length equals 12 residues. V was trimmed by 6 bases and J by 12 bases, leaving 15 bases between them. This CDR3 is CASSPFSGPQFF. The CDR3 DNA reads as TGTGCCAGCAGCCCCTTTTCCGGGCCGCAGTTCTTC.

This clonotype is medium-sized within its sample. This chain joins TRBV4-1 and TRBJ1-1; weak D call: TRBD1 (6 bases). V dropped 4 bases and J dropped 8 bases, with 17 bases sitting between them. Germline V CDR1 and CDR2: MGHRA, YSYEKL. The CDR3 runs 14 residues. CDR3 coding DNA: TGCGCCAGCAGCCCTCCCCGTGGACAGTCAGAAGCTTTCTTT. It encodes CASSPPRGQSEAFF.

This clonotype was picked up one time. With a much larger clone just one base away, this may be a read error. This chain links TRBV19 with TRBJ2-1; D gene uncertain. The germline CDR1 and CDR2 sequences are LNHDA and SQIVND (reference sequence). This CDR3 has 12 amino acids. With 3 bases removed from V and 9 bases from J, the gap between germline ends came to 9 bases. CDR3 DNA: TGTGCCAGTAGTATCGGTGAAAGTGAGCAGTTCTTC. The encoded protein is CASSIGESEQFF.

The chain uses TRBV7-3 and TRBJ2-5; perhaps D is TRBD1 or TRBD2 (6 bases each). The length of the CDR3 is 14 residues. CDR1 and CDR2 (germline): SGHTA, FQGTGA. Deletions cut 8 bases from V and 4 bases from J, with 17 bases between. CDR3 nucleotides: TGTGCCAGCTCGGAGGGGGGCAACCTAGAGACCCAGTACTTC. Its translation: CASSEGGNLETQYF.

This sequence joins TRBV19 and TRBJ1-5, with no clear D. This CDR3 contains 14 residues. CDR1 is LNHDA and CDR2 is SQIVND in the germline V gene (reference sequence). The ends were cut back, 7 bases at V and 6 bases at J, with 16 bases in the middle. This chain's CDR3 is CASTPMGTGQPQHF. CDR3 nucleotides: TGTGCCAGTACCCCGATGGGAACCGGTCAGCCCCAGCATTTT. The full variable domain, with the rest looked up from reference TRBV19 and TRBJ1-5, is DGGITQSPKYLFRKEGQNVTLSCEQNLNHDAMYWYRQDPGQGLRLIYYSQIVNDFQKGDIAEGYSVSREKKESFPLTVTSAQKNPTAFYLCASTPMGTGQPQHFGDGTRLSIL.